This T cell receptor (beta chain) originates from a study of blood T cell repertoires in COVID-19. Between the trimmed V and J ends, which lost 0 bases and 3 bases, there was a span of 7 bases. This CDR3 is 14 amino acids long. Germline V lookup: CDR1 SGHRS, CDR2 YFSETQ. In the original workflow: Estimates of nucleated cell counts were drawn from the amplification of reference gene primers. Assay used: immunoSEQ multiplex PCR; TCRdb lists only in-frame clones, some missing. For V, J and clone size, that table is used; D and trimming come from the DNA. The table has 310,000 or so clones, around 89% seen once. Recruits, aged roughly 18 to 95 years, lived in 20 to 30 US areas. In assigning cohorts, the study relied on participant-reported clinical history. Two negative PCRs, clearance, or symptom resolution characterized the recovered Cohort 3 donors.

This chain uses TRBV5-1 with TRBJ2-1; D remains unclear. The receptor comes from a woman between 35 and 50 years old who had recovered from COVID-19. Sequenced: PBMCs or T cells enriched from blood (not recorded which). The DNA of the CDR3 is TGCGCCAGCAGCTTGGATACAGTCTACAATGAGCAGTTCTTC. The encoded protein is CASSLDTVYNEQFF.